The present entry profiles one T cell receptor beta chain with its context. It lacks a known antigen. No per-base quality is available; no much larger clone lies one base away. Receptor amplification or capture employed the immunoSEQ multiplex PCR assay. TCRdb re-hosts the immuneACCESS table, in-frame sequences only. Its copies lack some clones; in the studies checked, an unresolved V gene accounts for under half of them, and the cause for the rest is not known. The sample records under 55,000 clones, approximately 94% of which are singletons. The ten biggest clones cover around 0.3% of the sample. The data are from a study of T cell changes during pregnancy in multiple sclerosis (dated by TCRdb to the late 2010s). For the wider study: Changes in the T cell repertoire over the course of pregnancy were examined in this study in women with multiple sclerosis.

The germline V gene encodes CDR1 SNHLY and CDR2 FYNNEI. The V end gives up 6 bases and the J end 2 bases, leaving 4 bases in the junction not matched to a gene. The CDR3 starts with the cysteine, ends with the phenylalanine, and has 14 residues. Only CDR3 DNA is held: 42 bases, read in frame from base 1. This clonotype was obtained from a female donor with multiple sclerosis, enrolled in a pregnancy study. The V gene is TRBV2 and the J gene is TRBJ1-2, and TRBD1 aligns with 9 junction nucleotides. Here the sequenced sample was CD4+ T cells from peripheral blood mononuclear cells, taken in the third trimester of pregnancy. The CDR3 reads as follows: CASSPGQGNYGYTF. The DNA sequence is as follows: TGTGCCAGCAGCCCCGGACAGGGGAACTATGGCTACACCTTC.